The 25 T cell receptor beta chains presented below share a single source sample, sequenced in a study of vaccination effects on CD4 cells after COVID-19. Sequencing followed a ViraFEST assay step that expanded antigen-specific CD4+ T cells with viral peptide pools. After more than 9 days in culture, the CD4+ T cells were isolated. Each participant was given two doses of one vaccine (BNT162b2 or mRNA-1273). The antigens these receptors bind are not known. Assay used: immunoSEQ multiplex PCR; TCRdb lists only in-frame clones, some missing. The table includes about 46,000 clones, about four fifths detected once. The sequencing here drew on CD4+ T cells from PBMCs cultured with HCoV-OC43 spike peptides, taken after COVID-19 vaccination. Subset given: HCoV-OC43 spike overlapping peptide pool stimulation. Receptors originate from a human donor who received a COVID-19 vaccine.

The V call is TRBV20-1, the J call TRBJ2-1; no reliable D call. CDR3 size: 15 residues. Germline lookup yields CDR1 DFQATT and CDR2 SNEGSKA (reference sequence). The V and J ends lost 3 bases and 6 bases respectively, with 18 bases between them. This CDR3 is CSASSPGLHPNEQFF. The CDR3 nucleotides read TGCAGTGCTAGTTCCCCCGGCTTACACCCCAATGAGCAGTTCTTC.

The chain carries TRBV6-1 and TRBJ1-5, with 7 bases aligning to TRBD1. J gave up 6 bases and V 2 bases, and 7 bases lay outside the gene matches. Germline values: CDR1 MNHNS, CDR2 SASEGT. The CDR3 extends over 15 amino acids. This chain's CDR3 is CASSEMLEGAQPQHF. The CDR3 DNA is TGTGCCAGCAGTGAAATGTTGGAGGGGGCTCAGCCCCAGCATTTT.

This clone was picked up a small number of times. CDR3 sequence: CASSFPNYGYTF. The CDR3 DNA follows: TGTGCCAGCAGCTTCCCTAACTATGGCTACACCTTC. The V call is TRBV5-8, the J call TRBJ1-2; D gene uncertain. The V and J ends lost 2 bases and 0 bases respectively, with 2 bases between them. The CDR3 consists of 12 residues. Germline lookup yields CDR1 SGHTS and CDR2 YDEGEE. The full variable domain, with the rest looked up from reference TRBV5-8 and TRBJ1-2, is EAGVTQSPTHLIKTRGQQATLRCSPISGHTSVYWYQQALGLGLQFLLWYDEGEERNRGNFPPRFSGRQFPNYSSELNVNALELEDSALYLCASSFPNYGYTFGSGTRLTVV.

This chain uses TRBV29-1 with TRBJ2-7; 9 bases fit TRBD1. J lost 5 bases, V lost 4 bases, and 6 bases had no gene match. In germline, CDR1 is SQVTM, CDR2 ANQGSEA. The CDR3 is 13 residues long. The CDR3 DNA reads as TGCAGCGTTGCCCTCGACAGGGGGGACGAGCAGTACTTC. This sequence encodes CSVALDRGDEQYF.

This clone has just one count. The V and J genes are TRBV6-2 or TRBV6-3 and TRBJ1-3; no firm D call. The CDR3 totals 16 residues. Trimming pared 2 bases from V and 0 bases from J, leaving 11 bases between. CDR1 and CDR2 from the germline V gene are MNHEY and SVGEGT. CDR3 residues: CASSYVGSYSGNTIYF. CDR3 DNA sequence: TGTGCCAGCAGTTACGTCGGCAGCTACTCTGGAAACACCATATATTTT.

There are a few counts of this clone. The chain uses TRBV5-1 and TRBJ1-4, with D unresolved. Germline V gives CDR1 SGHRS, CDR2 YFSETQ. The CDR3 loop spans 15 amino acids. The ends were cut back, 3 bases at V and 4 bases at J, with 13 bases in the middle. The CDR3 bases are TGCGCCAGCAGCTCCGACGGACTGAGTAATGAAAAACTGTTTTTT. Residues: CASSSDGLSNEKLFF.

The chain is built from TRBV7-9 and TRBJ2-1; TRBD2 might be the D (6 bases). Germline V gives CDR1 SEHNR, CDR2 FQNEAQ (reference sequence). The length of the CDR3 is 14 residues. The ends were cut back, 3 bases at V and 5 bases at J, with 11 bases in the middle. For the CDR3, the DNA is TGTGCCAGCAGCTTTGGGGGGAGCCACAATGAGCAGTTCTTC. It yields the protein CASSFGGSHNEQFF.

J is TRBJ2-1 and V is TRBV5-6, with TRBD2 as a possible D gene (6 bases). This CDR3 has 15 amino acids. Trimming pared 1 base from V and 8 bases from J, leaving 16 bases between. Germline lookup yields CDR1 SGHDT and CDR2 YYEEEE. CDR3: CASSLQGGPLDEQFF. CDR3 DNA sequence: TGTGCCAGCAGCTTGCAGGGAGGACCGTTAGATGAGCAGTTCTTC. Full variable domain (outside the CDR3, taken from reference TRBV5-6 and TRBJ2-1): DAGVTQSPTHLIKTRGQQVTLRCSPKSGHDTVSWYQQALGQGPQFIFQYYEEEERQRGNFPDRFSGHQFPNYSSELNVNALLLGDSALYLCASSLQGGPLDEQFFGPGTRLTVL.

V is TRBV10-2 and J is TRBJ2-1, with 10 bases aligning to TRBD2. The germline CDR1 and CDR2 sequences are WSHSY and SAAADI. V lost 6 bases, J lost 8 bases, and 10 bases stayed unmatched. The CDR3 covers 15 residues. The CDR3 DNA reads TGCGCCAGCAGAGTAAGCGGGGGGGCATGGGATGAGCAGTTCTTC. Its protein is CASRVSGGAWDEQFF.

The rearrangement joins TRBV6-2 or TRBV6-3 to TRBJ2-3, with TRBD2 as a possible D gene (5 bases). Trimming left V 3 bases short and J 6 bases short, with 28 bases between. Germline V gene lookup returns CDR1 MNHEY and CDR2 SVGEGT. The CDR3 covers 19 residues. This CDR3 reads CASSYGVWLARSRFDTQYF. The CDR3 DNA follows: TGTGCCAGCAGTTATGGGGTTTGGCTAGCCCGGAGCCGCTTCGATACGCAGTATTTT.

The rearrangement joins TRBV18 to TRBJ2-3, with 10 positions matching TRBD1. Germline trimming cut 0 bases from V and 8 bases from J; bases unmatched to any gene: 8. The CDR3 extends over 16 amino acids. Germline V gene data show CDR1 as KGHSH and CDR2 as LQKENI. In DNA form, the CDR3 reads TGTGCCAGCTCACCACCGGAGACAGGGGGCGCCGGTACGCAGTATTTT. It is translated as CASSPPETGGAGTQYF.

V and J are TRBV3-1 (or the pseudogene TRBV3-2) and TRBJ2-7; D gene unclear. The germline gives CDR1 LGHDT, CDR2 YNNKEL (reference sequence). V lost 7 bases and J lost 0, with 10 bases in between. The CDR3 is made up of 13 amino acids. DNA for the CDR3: TGTGCCAGCATCCGGGCCGGCTCCTACGAGCAGTACTTC. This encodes CASIRAGSYEQYF.

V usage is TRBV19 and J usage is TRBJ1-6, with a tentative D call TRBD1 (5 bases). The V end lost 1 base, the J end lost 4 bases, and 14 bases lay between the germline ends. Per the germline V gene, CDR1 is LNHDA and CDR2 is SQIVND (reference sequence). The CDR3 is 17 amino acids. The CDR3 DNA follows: TGTGCCAGTAGTATAGGTGGGCAGGGTTTTTATAATTCACCCCTCCACTTT. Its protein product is CASSIGGQGFYNSPLHF.

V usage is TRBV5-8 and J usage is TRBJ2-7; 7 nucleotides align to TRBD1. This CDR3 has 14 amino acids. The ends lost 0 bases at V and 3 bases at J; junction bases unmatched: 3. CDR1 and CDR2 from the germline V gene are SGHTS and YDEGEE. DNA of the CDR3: TGTGCCAGCAGCTTGGGGACAGGCCTCTACGAGCAGTACTTC. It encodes CASSLGTGLYEQYF.

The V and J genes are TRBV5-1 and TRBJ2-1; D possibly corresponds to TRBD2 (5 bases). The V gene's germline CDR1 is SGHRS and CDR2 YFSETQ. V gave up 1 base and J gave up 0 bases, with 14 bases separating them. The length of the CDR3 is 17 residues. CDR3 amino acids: CASSLPISDYSYNEQFF. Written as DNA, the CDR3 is TGCGCCAGCAGCTTGCCAATAAGCGACTACTCCTACAATGAGCAGTTCTTC. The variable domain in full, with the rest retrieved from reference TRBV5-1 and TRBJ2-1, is KAGVTQTPRYLIKTRGQQVTLSCSPISGHRSVSWYQQTPGQGLQFLFEYFSETQRNKGNFPGRFSGRQFSNSRSEMNVSTLELGDSALYLCASSLPISDYSYNEQFFGPGTRLTVL.

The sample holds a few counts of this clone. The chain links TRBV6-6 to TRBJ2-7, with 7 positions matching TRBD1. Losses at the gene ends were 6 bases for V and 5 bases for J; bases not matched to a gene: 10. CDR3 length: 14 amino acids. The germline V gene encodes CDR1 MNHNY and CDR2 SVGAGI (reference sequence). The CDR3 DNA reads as TGTGCCAGCAGCTCGACAGGGAATTTTAACGAGCAGTACTTC. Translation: CASSSTGNFNEQYF.

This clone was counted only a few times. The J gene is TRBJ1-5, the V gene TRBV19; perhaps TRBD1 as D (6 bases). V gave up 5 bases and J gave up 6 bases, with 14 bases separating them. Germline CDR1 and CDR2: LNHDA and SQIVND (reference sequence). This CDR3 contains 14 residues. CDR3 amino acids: CASSFQGNGQPQHF. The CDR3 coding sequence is TGTGCCAGTAGTTTTCAGGGGAACGGTCAGCCCCAGCATTTT.

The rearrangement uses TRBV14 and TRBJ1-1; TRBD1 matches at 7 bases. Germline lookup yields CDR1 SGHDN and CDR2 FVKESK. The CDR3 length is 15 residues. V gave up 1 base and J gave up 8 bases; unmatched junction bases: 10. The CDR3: CASSQGAAGQLEAFF. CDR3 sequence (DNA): TGTGCCAGCAGCCAAGGGGCTGCGGGACAGTTAGAAGCTTTCTTT. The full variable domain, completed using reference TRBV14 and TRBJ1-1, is EAGVTQFPSHSVIEKGQTVTLRCDPISGHDNLYWYRRVMGKEIKFLLHFVKESKQDESGMPNNRFLAERTGGTYSTLKVQPAELEDSGVYFCASSQGAAGQLEAFFGQGTRLTVV.

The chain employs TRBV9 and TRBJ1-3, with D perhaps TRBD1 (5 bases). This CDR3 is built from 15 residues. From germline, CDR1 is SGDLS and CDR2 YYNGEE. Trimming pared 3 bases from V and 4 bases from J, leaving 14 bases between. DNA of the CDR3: TGTGCCAGCAGCGCAAGGGACCTAACAGGAAACACCATATATTTT. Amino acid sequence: CASSARDLTGNTIYF.

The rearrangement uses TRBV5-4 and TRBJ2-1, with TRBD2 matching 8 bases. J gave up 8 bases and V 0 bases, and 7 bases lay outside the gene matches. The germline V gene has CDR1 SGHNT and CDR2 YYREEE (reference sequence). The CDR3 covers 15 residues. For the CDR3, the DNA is TGTGCCAGCAGCTTGGGATATAGCGGGGCCGATGAGCAGTTCTTC. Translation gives CASSLGYSGADEQFF.

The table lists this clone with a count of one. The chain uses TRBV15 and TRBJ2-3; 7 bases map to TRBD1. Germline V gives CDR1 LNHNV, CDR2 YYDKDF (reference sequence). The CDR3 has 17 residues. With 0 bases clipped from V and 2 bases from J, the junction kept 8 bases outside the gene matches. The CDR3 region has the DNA TGTGCCACCAGCAGAGATAGGGACAGTATATCCACAGATACGCAGTATTTT. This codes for CATSRDRDSISTDTQYF.

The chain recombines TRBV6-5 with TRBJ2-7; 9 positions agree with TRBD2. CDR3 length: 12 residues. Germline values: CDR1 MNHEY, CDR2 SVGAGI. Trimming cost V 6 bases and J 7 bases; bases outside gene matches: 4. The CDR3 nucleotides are TGTGCCAGCAGGGCCACTAGCGGGGAGCAGTACTTC. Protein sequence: CASRATSGEQYF.

CDR3 sequence (DNA): TGCGCCAGCGAATGGGACCGGAACACCGGGGAGCTGTTTTTT. It specifies CASEWDRNTGELFF. The rearrangement links TRBV5-1 to TRBJ2-2; D is tentatively TRBD1 or TRBD2 (5 bases each). The CDR3 loop spans 14 amino acids. CDR1 is SGHRS, CDR2 YFSETQ, per germline. Trimming stripped 7 bases from V and 1 base from J, with 11 bases between.

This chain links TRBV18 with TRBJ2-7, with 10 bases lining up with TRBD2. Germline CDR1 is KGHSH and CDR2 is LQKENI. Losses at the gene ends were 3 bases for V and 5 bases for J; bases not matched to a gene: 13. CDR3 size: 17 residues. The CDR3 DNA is TGTGCCAGCTCACCCCAACCTAGCGGGAGTACTATAAACGAGCAGTACTTC. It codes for CASSPQPSGSTINEQYF.

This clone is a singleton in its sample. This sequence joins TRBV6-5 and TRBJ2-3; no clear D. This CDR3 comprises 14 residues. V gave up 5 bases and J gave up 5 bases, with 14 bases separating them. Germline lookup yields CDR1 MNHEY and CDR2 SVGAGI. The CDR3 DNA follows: TGTGCCAGCAGTCTACGACTTGGGTTAGATACGCAGTATTTT. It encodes CASSLRLGLDTQYF.